The rows below give T cell receptor beta chains drawn from one sample of a study of PD-1 blockade in mismatch repair-deficient tumors. Data came from immunoSEQ multiplex PCR; TCRdb stores just in-frame clones and leaves some out. Of some 120,000 clones in the sample, 88% were seen once. This sample comprised peripheral blood, obtained about 17 months after starting pembrolizumab. The receptor set was obtained from an adult with mismatch repair-deficient cancer. Both conserved end residues are part of each CDR3. The D gene is left open where the match is weak. Clone size is not always given. Where it is, it says once, few, many or a class for expanded clones.

v_call: TRBV7-2; j_call: TRBJ2-7; clone_size: NA; d_call: NA; cdr3_nt: TGTGCCAGCAGCTTAGCGTTATCGACCTACGAGCAGTACTTC; cdr3_aa: CASSLALSTYEQYF
v_call: TRBV2; j_call: TRBJ1-4; clone_size: NA; d_call: TRBD1; cdr3_nt: TGTGCCAGCAGTCATTACCGGGACAGGGGAGGTACTAATGAAAAACTGTTTTTT; cdr3_aa: CASSHYRDRGGTNEKLFF
v_call: TRBV7-6; j_call: TRBJ1-3; clone_size: NA; d_call: NA; cdr3_nt: TGTGCCAGCAGCGCTAACGGGCCCAGCTCTGGAAACACCATATATTTT; cdr3_aa: CASSANGPSSGNTIYF
v_call: TRBV5-6; j_call: TRBJ2-7; clone_size: NA; d_call: TRBD1; cdr3_nt: TGTGCCAGCAGGATGAGGGACAGTTCCTACGAGCAGTACTTC; cdr3_aa: CASRMRDSSYEQYF
v_call: TRBV4-3; j_call: TRBJ2-7; clone_size: once; d_call: NA; cdr3_nt: TGCGCCAGCAGCCAGGAGGGAGTCGGCGGCTACTACGAGCAGTACTTC; cdr3_aa: CASSQEGVGGYYEQYF
v_call: TRBV4-3; j_call: TRBJ2-7; clone_size: NA; d_call: NA; cdr3_nt: TGCGCCAGCAGCCAAGAAAGGGGTTCCTACGAGCAGTACTTC; cdr3_aa: CASSQERGSYEQYF
v_call: TRBV4-1; j_call: TRBJ1-5; clone_size: few; d_call: NA; cdr3_nt: TGCGCCAGCAGCCAAGTTGGCTTTCTCAATCAGCCCCAGCATTTT; cdr3_aa: CASSQVGFLNQPQHF
v_call: TRBV7-9; j_call: TRBJ1-2; clone_size: NA; d_call: TRBD1; cdr3_nt: TGTGCCAGCAGCCCCCGCCAACCGGACAGGAACGGCTACACCTTC; cdr3_aa: CASSPRQPDRNGYTF
v_call: TRBV7-9; j_call: TRBJ2-7; clone_size: NA; d_call: TRBD2; cdr3_nt: TGTGCCAGCAGCCCGGTTCTAGCGGGTTACGAGCAGTACTTC; cdr3_aa: CASSPVLAGYEQYF
v_call: TRBV4-1; j_call: TRBJ1-2; clone_size: NA; d_call: NA; cdr3_nt: TGCGCCAGCAGCCAGTTTTACGGTAACTATGGCTACACCTTC; cdr3_aa: CASSQFYGNYGYTF
v_call: TRBV4-1; j_call: TRBJ2-7; clone_size: NA; d_call: NA; cdr3_nt: TGCGCCAGCAGCCAAGGAGACAACTACGAGCAGTACTTC; cdr3_aa: CASSQGDNYEQYF
v_call: TRBV6-1; j_call: TRBJ1-4; clone_size: NA; d_call: TRBD1; cdr3_nt: TGTGCCAGCAGTCAAGGGACAGGTTGGATCATCCGTAATGAAAAACTGTTTTTT; cdr3_aa: CASSQGTGWIIRNEKLFF
v_call: TRBV6-5; j_call: TRBJ1-2; clone_size: NA; d_call: TRBD1; cdr3_nt: TGTGCCAGCAGAATAGGGACAGGGACCTATGGCTACACCTTC; cdr3_aa: CASRIGTGTYGYTF
v_call: TRBV9; j_call: TRBJ2-7; clone_size: NA; d_call: NA; cdr3_nt: TGTGCCAGCAGCCCCAGCGGGCAGGGGGGACGGGAGCAGTACTTC; cdr3_aa: CASSPSGQGGREQYF
v_call: TRBV5-1; j_call: TRBJ2-7; clone_size: NA; d_call: TRBD1; cdr3_nt: TGCGCCAGCAGCTTCAGACAGGGGGCCTCCTACGAGCAGTACTTC; cdr3_aa: CASSFRQGASYEQYF
v_call: TRBV14; j_call: TRBJ1-1; clone_size: NA; d_call: NA; cdr3_nt: TGTGCCAGCAGCCAAGTGGATTTTCCTGAAGCTTTCTTT; cdr3_aa: CASSQVDFPEAFF
v_call: TRBV11-1; j_call: TRBJ2-6; clone_size: NA; d_call: NA; cdr3_nt: TGTGCCAGCAGCCCTAGGGGGTCTGGGGCCAACGTCCTGACTTTC; cdr3_aa: CASSPRGSGANVLTF
v_call: TRBV28; j_call: TRBJ2-7; clone_size: NA; d_call: TRBD2; cdr3_nt: TGTGCCAGCAGTTTACCTACTAGCGGGAGGGCCGTCGAGCAGTACTTC; cdr3_aa: CASSLPTSGRAVEQYF
v_call: TRBV4-3; j_call: TRBJ2-7; clone_size: few; d_call: NA; cdr3_nt: TGCGCCAGCAGCCACAGTAGCGGATACGAGCAGTACTTC; cdr3_aa: CASSHSSGYEQYF
v_call: TRBV7-6; j_call: TRBJ2-7; clone_size: NA; d_call: TRBD2; cdr3_nt: TGTGCCAGCAGCCCTACGGGGGAGGGTGGCGCTTTGAACGAGCAGTACTTC; cdr3_aa: CASSPTGEGGALNEQYF
v_call: TRBV4-1; j_call: TRBJ2-7; clone_size: NA; d_call: TRBD1; cdr3_nt: TGCGCCAGCAGCCGAGATTTGGGGACAGGGGGAGGGTACGAGCAGTACTTC; cdr3_aa: CASSRDLGTGGGYEQYF
v_call: TRBV5-5; j_call: TRBJ2-5; clone_size: few; d_call: TRBD1; cdr3_nt: TGTGCCAGCAGCTACGGGACAGGGTATCAACAAGAGACCCAGTACTTC; cdr3_aa: CASSYGTGYQQETQYF